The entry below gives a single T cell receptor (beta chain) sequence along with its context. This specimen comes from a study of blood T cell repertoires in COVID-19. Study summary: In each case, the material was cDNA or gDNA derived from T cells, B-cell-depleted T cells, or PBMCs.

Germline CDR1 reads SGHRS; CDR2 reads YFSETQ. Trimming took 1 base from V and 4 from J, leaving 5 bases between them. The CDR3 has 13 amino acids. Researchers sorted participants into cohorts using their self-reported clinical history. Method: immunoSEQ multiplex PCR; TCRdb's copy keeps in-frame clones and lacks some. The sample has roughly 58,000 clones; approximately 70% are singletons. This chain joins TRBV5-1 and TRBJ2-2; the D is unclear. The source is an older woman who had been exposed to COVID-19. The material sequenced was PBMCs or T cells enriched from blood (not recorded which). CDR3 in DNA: TGCGCCAGCAGCTTGTCAGTCACCGGGGAGCTGTTTTTT. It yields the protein CASSLSVTGELFF.